The rows below give T cell receptor beta chains drawn from one sample of a study of blood T cells in healthy people across ages. In TCRdb, the 5' RACE reads were re-called with MiXCR into one record per CDR3 protein. This sample has approximately 810,000 distinct CDR3 sequences, with about 28% found just once. Material for sequencing was blood. Every receptor here comes from a woman older than 75 in good health. Both conserved end residues are part of each CDR3. The D gene is left open where the match is weak. Clone size, where shown, is once, few, many, or a class for clones that have expanded.

V,length,D,size,J,DNA,CDR3
TRBV20-1,17,.,.,TRBJ2-6,TGCAGTGCTGCCCGGGACCAGGCCCGCTCTGGGGCCAACGTCCTGACTTTC,CSAARDQARSGANVLTF
TRBV6-2/TRBV6-3,17,TRBD2,few,TRBJ2-3,TGTGCCAGCAGTTCCGTCCGGGCTAGCGGGCGAGCAGATACGCAGTATTTT,CASSSVRASGRADTQYF
TRBV7-2,15,TRBD1,many,TRBJ1-6,TGTGCCAGCACCATCGGACAGGGCTATAATTCACCCCTCCACTTT,CASTIGQGYNSPLHF
TRBV10-3,12,.,many,TRBJ2-3,TGTGCCATCAGTCACACCACAGATACGCAGTATTTT,CAISHTTDTQYF
TRBV5-1,18,.,many,TRBJ2-4,TGCGCCAGCAGCTTGGCCGAATCCGGCAATCAAGCAAAAAACATTCAGTACTTC,CASSLAESGNQAKNIQYF
TRBV20-1,14,TRBD2,many,TRBJ2-1,TGCAGTGCTAGAATGGGCGGGGGGTACAATGAGCAGTTCTTC,CSARMGGGYNEQFF
TRBV27,14,.,.,TRBJ1-1,TGTGCCAGCAGTCTATCCATGTTCGGCACTGAAGCTTTCTTT,CASSLSMFGTEAFF
TRBV12-3/TRBV12-4,11,.,many,TRBJ1-4,TGTGCCAGCAGTCAAACAGAAAAACTGTTTTTT,CASSQTEKLFF
TRBV11-2,14,TRBD2,few,TRBJ2-1,TGTGCCAGCAGCCAGACTAGCGACCTGGGGGAGCAGTTCTTC,CASSQTSDLGEQFF
TRBV6-1,14,.,few,TRBJ1-4,TGTGCCAGCAGACGGGCGGCAGATAATGAAAAACTGTTTTTT,CASRRAADNEKLFF
TRBV18,16,.,.,TRBJ2-3,TGTGCCAGCTCACCACGTGTGGGGGGAATCACAGATACGCAGTATTTT,CASSPRVGGITDTQYF
TRBV28,14,TRBD1,many,TRBJ2-7,TGTGCCAGCAGACGGACAGGGACACCAGCAGGGCAGTACTTC,CASRRTGTPAGQYF
TRBV6-5,16,TRBD1,few,TRBJ2-5,TGTGCCAGCAGTTACTCTAGGACAGGGGGCGAAGAGACCCAGTACTTC,CASSYSRTGGEETQYF
TRBV20-1,14,TRBD2,many,TRBJ2-3,TGCAGTGTCATACTGGGACTAGCAACAGATACGCAGTATTTT,CSVILGLATDTQYF
TRBV12-3/TRBV12-4,16,TRBD1,many,TRBJ1-6,TGTGCCAGCAGTCCGGCCACAGGGGGCTGGTATTCACCCCTCCACTTT,CASSPATGGWYSPLHF
TRBV2,16,TRBD1,.,TRBJ1-6,TGTGCCAGCAGCAGCAGTCAGGGGGCTCGTAATTCACCCCTCCACTTT,CASSSSQGARNSPLHF
TRBV20-1,16,.,.,TRBJ2-7,TGCAGTGCTAGAGGAACGAGGGCCCTCGCTTCTTCCGAGCAGTACTTC,CSARGTRALASSEQYF
TRBV11-2,13,.,many,TRBJ2-5,TGTGCCAGCACCCGACAGCCACAAGAGACCCAGTACTTC,CASTRQPQETQYF
TRBV5-1,14,TRBD1,many,TRBJ2-3,TGCGCCACCCGGACAGGGGGCATCGCAGATACGCAGTATTTT,CATRTGGIADTQYF
TRBV12-3/TRBV12-4,14,.,many,TRBJ2-5,TGTGCCAGCAGTTTACACAGGATCGGAGAGACCCAGTACTTC,CASSLHRIGETQYF
TRBV29-1,14,.,.,TRBJ2-7,TGCAGCGTTGAAGGGGTCCGTTCAGGAAGCGAGCAGTACTTC,CSVEGVRSGSEQYF
TRBV3-1,16,.,few,TRBJ2-3,TGTGCCAGCAGCCAAGTTCTAGGGACCCAACGCGGTACGCAGTATTTT,CASSQVLGTQRGTQYF
TRBV20-1,13,.,many,TRBJ2-7,TGCAGTGCGACAAGTCCTGGGAGCTACGAGCAGTACTTC,CSATSPGSYEQYF
TRBV12-3/TRBV12-4,15,TRBD1,many,TRBJ1-5,TGTGCCAGCAGTTCCGGGACAGGGGGAAATCAGCCCCAGCATTTT,CASSSGTGGNQPQHF
TRBV27,15,TRBD1,few,TRBJ1-4,TGTGCCAGCAGCCCCCCCAGACAGGGGGCTGGAAAACTGTTTTTT,CASSPPRQGAGKLFF
TRBV18,17,.,few,TRBJ2-1,TGTGCCAGCTCACCACCCGTGGGGGGGGCGACGGGCAATGAGCAGTTCTTC,CASSPPVGGATGNEQFF
TRBV20-1,18,TRBD2,.,TRBJ2-1,TGCAGTGCTACGCCCGGGACTAGCGAGGGAAGGAAGGGAGAGACCCAGTTCTTC,CSATPGTSEGRKGETQFF
TRBV4-3,14,.,.,TRBJ2-2,TGCGCCAGCAGCCAAGGGCGGGGCACCGGGGAGCTGTTTTTT,CASSQGRGTGELFF
TRBV2,14,TRBD1,many,TRBJ2-5,TGTGCCAGCAGTTTACCAACAGGGGTCGAGACCCAGTACTTC,CASSLPTGVETQYF
TRBV9,15,.,many,TRBJ2-7,TGTGCCAGCAGCGTAGCCTTAGGGCTAAACTACGAGCAGTACTTC,CASSVALGLNYEQYF
TRBV7-2,15,.,many,TRBJ2-5,TGTGCCAGCAGCTTAGTAAGCCTGAAGGGGGAGACCCAGTACTTC,CASSLVSLKGETQYF
TRBV20-1,15,TRBD2,many,TRBJ2-3,TGCAGTGCTAGAGTCCCGGGAGGGCCCCCCGATACGCAGTATTTT,CSARVPGGPPDTQYF
TRBV29-1,15,.,many,TRBJ1-1,TGCAGCGTTGAAGGGTCCGCCCCGGACCACCAAAAAGCTTTCTTT,CSVEGSAPDHQKAFF
TRBV30,17,.,.,TRBJ2-1,TGTGCCTGGAGTGTACTTCCCGATTGGAGCTCCTACAATGAGCAGTTCTTC,CAWSVLPDWSSYNEQFF
TRBV6-5,18,TRBD1,many,TRBJ1-2,TGTGCCAGCAGTAACCGACAGGGGGGGACGGGGACCAGCTATGGCTACACCTTC,CASSNRQGGTGTSYGYTF
TRBV7-2,16,.,few,TRBJ1-1,TGTGCCAGCAGCTTATGGGGGCAGGGAACTCACACTGAAGCTTTCTTT,CASSLWGQGTHTEAFF
TRBV5-6,15,TRBD1,.,TRBJ2-3,TGTGCCAGTAGCTTAACAGGGGGGAATGCAGATACGCAGTATTTT,CASSLTGGNADTQYF
TRBV7-8,14,TRBD1,many,TRBJ2-7,TGTGCCAGCAGCCCCCGGGACAGGGACGGCAAGCAGTACTTC,CASSPRDRDGKQYF
TRBV6-6,17,TRBD1,many,TRBJ2-5,TGTGCCAGCAGTTACAATCCCCCCAGGGGGCTAGGAGAGACCCAGTACTTC,CASSYNPPRGLGETQYF
TRBV5-6,14,.,many,TRBJ2-7,TGTGCCAGCAGCCGGAGAGACGCGGGTGTCGAGCAGTACTTC,CASSRRDAGVEQYF
TRBV21-1,18,.,.,TRBJ1-5,TGTGCCAGCAGTCCCCTGGCCAGGGTGGGTTGTAGCAATCAGCCCCAGCATTTT,CASSPLARVGCSNQPQHF
TRBV24-1,13,.,.,TRBJ1-1,TGTGCCACCAGTGCCACTCCGGGTCATGAAGCTTTCTTT,CATSATPGHEAFF
TRBV20-1,15,TRBD1,.,TRBJ1-5,TGCAGTGCTTTAACAGGGGGGGGAAAAAATCAGCCCCAGCATTTT,CSALTGGGKNQPQHF
TRBV11-2,14,.,few,TRBJ1-1,TGTGCCAGCAGCCTTAACTTCGGGACACCTGAAGCTTTCTTT,CASSLNFGTPEAFF
TRBV7-8,17,.,many,TRBJ2-3,TGTGCCAGCAGCCCCCGGGACTGGCGTACTAGCACAGATACGCAGTATTTT,CASSPRDWRTSTDTQYF
TRBV15,18,.,many,TRBJ1-1,TGTGCCACCAGCAGAGTCCTGGACCGGGCCGTTATGAACACTGAAGCTTTCTTT,CATSRVLDRAVMNTEAFF
TRBV20-1,19,.,many,TRBJ2-5,TGCAGTGCTAGACAGACAGGAGAGTTCTGGGGGGCCTGGGAAGAGACCCAGTACTTC,CSARQTGEFWGAWEETQYF
TRBV15,16,TRBD2,once,TRBJ2-5,TGTGCCACCAGCAGAGATTGGACTAGCGGGGGGGAGACCCAGTACTTC,CATSRDWTSGGETQYF
TRBV5-1,13,.,many,TRBJ1-6,TGCGCCAGCAGCTTGGAGATAAATTCACCCCTCCACTTT,CASSLEINSPLHF
TRBV6-1,15,TRBD1,.,TRBJ2-4,TGTACCAGCACTACAGGGGGCCAAGCCAAAAACATTCAGTACTTC,CTSTTGGQAKNIQYF
TRBV7-9,16,.,many,TRBJ2-5,TGTGCCAGCAGCTTAGGTTGGCAGGGAGAAAGAGAGACCCAGTACTTC,CASSLGWQGERETQYF
TRBV20-1,18,TRBD2,many,TRBJ2-5,TGCAGTGCTAGAGATGCGATAGGCAACAAACTAGCGGGGGGGCTTCTGTACTTC,CSARDAIGNKLAGGLLYF
TRBV20-1,14,TRBD2,many,TRBJ2-3,TGCAGTGCTCCCGGACGGGACTACACAGATACGCAGTATTTT,CSAPGRDYTDTQYF